The 5 T cell receptor beta chains in this list originate from one sample, sequenced in a study of glioma-infiltrating T cells after dendritic cell vaccination. Measured with immunoSEQ multiplex PCR; TCRdb has only the in-frame clones, and not every one. This sample yields some 90,000 clones, of which roughly four fifths are seen a single time; 2% to 2.5% belongs to the top ten. As to time point: after dendritic cell vaccination, including at tumor progression/relapse. The input for sequencing was blood, taken after dendritic cell vaccination. All receptors come from a human donor with glioblastoma.

The gene calls are TRBV6-1 and TRBJ1-4; D is perhaps TRBD1 (6 bases). CDR1 and CDR2 from the germline V gene are MNHNS and SASEGT. V was cut by 7 bases and J by 6 bases, with 18 bases left in between. CDR3 length: 15 amino acids. DNA of the CDR3: TGTGCCAGCAACCTAAACAGGGAGTTTGATGAAAAACTGTTTTTT. This codes for CASNLNREFDEKLFF.

The chain carries TRBV7-9 and TRBJ2-1; 10 positions match TRBD2. Germline-derived CDR1 and CDR2 are SEHNR and FQNEAQ (reference sequence). Trimming cost V 6 bases and J 0 bases; bases outside gene matches: 2. The CDR3 has 15 amino acids. The CDR3 here is CASSPSGSSYNEQFF. CDR3 coding DNA: TGTGCCAGCAGTCCTAGCGGGAGCTCCTACAATGAGCAGTTCTTC.

This clone appeared a few times. V gene TRBV29-1 combines with J gene TRBJ1-2; D ambiguous. Germline V lookup: CDR1 SQVTM, CDR2 ANQGSEA. The CDR3 loop spans 12 amino acids. Deletions cut 6 bases from V and 8 bases from J, with 16 bases between. This CDR3 reads CSVTLAGYGYTF. The CDR3 DNA sequence: TGCAGCGTCACCCTGGCCGGGTACGGCTACACCTTC. The complete variable domain, with remaining parts taken from reference TRBV29-1 and TRBJ1-2, reads SAVISQKPSRDICQRGTSLTIQCQVDSQVTMMFWYRQQPGQSLTLIATANQGSEATYESGFVIDKFPISRPNLTFSTLTVSNMSPEDSSIYLCSVTLAGYGYTFGSGTRLTVV.

The V and J genes are TRBV18 and TRBJ1-1; perhaps TRBD1 as D (6 bases). The germline CDR1 and CDR2 sequences are KGHSH and LQKENI. This CDR3 region has 15 residues. Trimming removed 8 bases at V and 3 bases at J, with 19 bases between. CDR3 nucleotides: TGTGCCAGCCTCCCGAAGGCGGGGGGCGACACTGAAGCTTTCTTT. It yields the protein CASLPKAGGDTEAFF.

V is TRBV9 and J is TRBJ2-1; D possibly corresponds to TRBD2 (6 bases). The CDR3 contains 15 residues. Trimming removed 0 bases from V and 5 bases from J, with 12 bases in between. In germline, CDR1 is SGDLS, CDR2 YYNGEE. CDR3 nucleotide sequence: TGTGCCAGCAGCGTAGGACCCGGGAGAGACAATGAGCAGTTCTTC. Amino acid sequence: CASSVGPGRDNEQFF.